Listed here are 8 T cell receptor beta chains from one sample, sequenced in a study of blood T cells in healthy people across ages. The authors ran a second PCR of about 6 to 11 cycles using a sample-barcoded 5' primer and a J-beta primer mix. From the 5' RACE reads, TCRdb called clonotypes with MiXCR, one entry per CDR3 protein. The sample lists about 1.4 million distinct CDR3 sequences, 59% seen once, with roughly 7% in the top ten. What was sequenced was blood. The receptors shown here come from a man between 18 and 29 years old in good health.

The chain recombines TRBV6-5 with TRBJ2-5; 11 nucleotides match TRBD2. CDR1 is MNHEY and CDR2 is SVGAGI in the germline V gene. The CDR3 extends over 16 amino acids. After removal of 3 bases from V and 1 base from J, the junction contained 4 bases not matched to a gene. The CDR3 sequence is CASSYASGGSQETQYF. Written as DNA, the CDR3 is TGTGCCAGCAGTTATGCTAGCGGGGGGTCCCAAGAGACCCAGTACTTC.

This sequence joins TRBV6-6 and TRBJ1-5; no definite D call. V lost 0 bases, J lost 0 bases, and 12 bases lay in between. This CDR3 contains 17 residues. The germline V gene encodes CDR1 MNHNY and CDR2 SVGAGI (reference sequence). The CDR3 DNA is TGTGCCAGCAGTTACTCAAGTGGGCACTATAGCAATCAGCCCCAGCATTTT. This translates into CASSYSSGHYSNQPQHF.

The rearrangement links TRBV7-9 to TRBJ1-4; D remains unclear. Trimming removed 5 bases at V and 6 bases at J, with 16 bases between. The V gene's germline CDR1 is SEHNR and CDR2 FQNEAQ (reference sequence). This CDR3 has 15 residues. As DNA, the CDR3 is TGTGCCAGCAGCCACAACAGTAGAGAAGATGAAAAACTGTTTTTT. Protein: CASSHNSREDEKLFF.

The chain has TRBV18 and TRBJ2-5; the match to TRBD1 covers 7 bases. The CDR3 covers 13 residues. Germline assignment: CDR1 KGHSH and CDR2 LQKENI. V lost 6 bases, J lost 12 bases, and 13 bases stayed unmatched. In DNA form, the CDR3 reads TGTGCCAGCTCCGCTAGGGGGCAGGCCCTCGAGTACTTC. As protein: CASSARGQALEYF.

The J gene is TRBJ1-2, the V gene TRBV6-6; maybe TRBD1 (6 bases). The CDR3 contains 13 residues. V lost 6 bases and J lost 7, with 15 bases in between. Germline V gives CDR1 MNHNY, CDR2 SVGAGI (reference sequence). DNA for the CDR3: TGTGCCAGCAGGACGGACAGAGTTCGTGGCTACACCTTC. It encodes CASRTDRVRGYTF.

CDR3 DNA sequence: TGTGCCACCAGCAGAGAGGGCATTTCTAATCAGCCCCAGCATTTT. This gives the protein CATSREGISNQPQHF. The chain combines TRBV15 with TRBJ1-5; D unresolved. Trimming removed 0 bases from V and 4 bases from J, with 10 bases in between. Germline CDR1 LNHNV, CDR2 YYDKDF (reference sequence). This CDR3 is built from 15 residues.

This clonotype occurred a few times. The rearrangement uses TRBV7-2 and TRBJ2-7; no clear D. The germline V gene has CDR1 SGHTA and CDR2 FQGNSA. V gave up 4 bases and J gave up 2 bases, with 12 bases separating them. CDR3 length: 14 residues. The CDR3 nucleotides read TGTGCCAGCAGCTCTTTTGGGCAGACCTACGAGCAGTACTTC. As protein: CASSSFGQTYEQYF.

The chain couples TRBV4-1 to TRBJ2-4; D call uncertain. V was clipped by 1 base and J by 0 bases, with 13 bases between them. Germline loops: CDR1 MGHRA, CDR2 YSYEKL. The CDR3 is 17 residues long. The CDR3 nucleotides are TGCGCCAGCAGCCAAGTTACGGCTACTCTAGCCAAAAACATTCAGTACTTC. Its protein product is CASSQVTATLAKNIQYF.